This passage covers 5 T cell receptor beta chains from one sample sequenced in a study of TIL therapy for anti-PD-1-resistant metastatic lung cancer. Indicated time point: pre-treatment sample, taken before nivolumab and TIL therapy. Tumor tissue came from excised metastases, mostly pleural nodules or supraclavicular lymph nodes. The immunoSEQ assay was v3. The repertoire was sequenced with immunoSEQ multiplex PCR; TCRdb's copy has only in-frame clones and lacks some. The sample has approximately 12,000 clones, 58% seen once. The sequenced sample was tumor tissue, obtained at baseline. The receptor set was obtained from a person aged 30 to 80 with non-small cell lung cancer.

The chain combines TRBV10-1 with TRBJ2-2; 7 bases are shared with TRBD2. With 3 bases clipped from V and 2 bases from J, the junction kept 6 bases outside the gene matches. Germline-derived CDR1 and CDR2 are WNHNN and SYGVQD (reference sequence). This CDR3 comprises 16 residues. The CDR3 is CASSEYLAVNTGELFF. The DNA of the CDR3 is TGCGCCAGCAGTGAATATCTAGCGGTAAACACCGGGGAGCTGTTTTTT.

This clone has more than one count but fewer than ten. As DNA, the CDR3 is TGTGCCAGCAGCTTAGTCGCCGGACGAAACACCATATATTTT. Its translation is CASSLVAGRNTIYF. The chain joins TRBV11-2 to TRBJ1-3; D uncertain. The CDR3 has 14 amino acids. The germline CDR1 and CDR2 sequences are SGHAT and FQNNGV. Trimming shortened V by 1 base and J by 5 bases, and 9 bases separated the two germline ends.

This chain uses TRBV7-2 with TRBJ2-1; 10 bases are a match to TRBD1. The CDR3 runs 16 residues. V lost 3 bases to trimming and J lost 10 bases; unmatched junction nucleotides: 12. Germline CDR1 is SGHTA and CDR2 is FQGNSA. The CDR3 spells CASSFTVDRGTEEQFF. The DNA for the CDR3 is TGTGCCAGCAGCTTCACTGTGGACAGGGGGACGGAAGAGCAGTTCTTC.

The CDR3 DNA reads TGTGCCAGCAGCTCCAGGTATCTCCGGGGGAACACCGGGGAGCTGTTTTTT. Amino acid sequence: CASSSRYLRGNTGELFF. The genes are TRBV5-6 and TRBJ2-2, with a weak D call TRBD2 (5 bases). CDR1 is SGHDT, CDR2 YYEEEE, per germline. The V and J ends lost 3 bases and 1 base respectively, with 16 bases between them. The CDR3 is made up of 17 amino acids.

V usage is TRBV6-5 and J usage is TRBJ2-7, with a possible D match to TRBD1 (5 bases). Trimming pared 4 bases from V and 7 bases from J, leaving 20 bases between. The CDR3 totals 15 residues. The germline gives CDR1 MNHEY, CDR2 SVGAGI. The CDR3 coding sequence is TGTGCCAGCAGTTTTCTATCAGGGTCGACGGGTGAGCAGTACTTC. This encodes CASSFLSGSTGEQYF.